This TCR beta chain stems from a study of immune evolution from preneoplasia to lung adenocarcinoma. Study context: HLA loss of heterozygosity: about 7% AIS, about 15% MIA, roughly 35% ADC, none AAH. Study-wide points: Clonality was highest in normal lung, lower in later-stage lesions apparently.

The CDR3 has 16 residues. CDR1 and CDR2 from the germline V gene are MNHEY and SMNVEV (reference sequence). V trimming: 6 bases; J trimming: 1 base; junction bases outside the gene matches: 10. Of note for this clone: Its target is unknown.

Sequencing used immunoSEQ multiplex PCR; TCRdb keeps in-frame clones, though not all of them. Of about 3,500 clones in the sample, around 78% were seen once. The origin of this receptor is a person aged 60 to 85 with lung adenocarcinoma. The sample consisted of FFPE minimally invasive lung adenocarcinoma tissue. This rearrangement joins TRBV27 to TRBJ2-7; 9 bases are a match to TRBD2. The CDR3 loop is CASRPGLALTSYEQYF. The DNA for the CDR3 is TGTGCCAGCAGGCCAGGACTAGCGCTTACGTCCTACGAGCAGTACTTC.